This T cell receptor (beta chain) stems from a study of cytomegalovirus exposure and HLA in healthy donors. The germline CDR1 and CDR2 sequences are SGDLS and YYNGEE. The CDR3 extends over 13 amino acids. V shed 3 bases, J shed 1 base, and the junction held 0 bases outside the gene matches. The PCR made use of 60 Vbeta and 13 Jbeta primers. The protocol was immunoSEQ multiplex PCR, while the TCRdb copy is restricted to in-frame clones and leaves out a portion. The sample has about 95,000 clones; 80% to 90% are singletons. Sequencing was performed on PBMCs. This sequence originates from a man aged 25 to 40 in good health and CMV-seropositive. The chain is built from TRBV9 and TRBJ1-1; 7 bases line up with TRBD1. DNA of the CDR3: TGTGCCAGCAGCGCAGGGGGGAACACTGAAGCTTTCTTT. It is translated as CASSAGGNTEAFF. The entire variable domain, with the rest obtained from reference TRBV9 and TRBJ1-1, is as follows: DSGVTQTPKHLITATGQRVTLRCSPRSGDLSVYWYQQSLDQGLQFLIQYYNGEERAKGNILERFSAQQFPDLHSELNLSSLELGDSALYFCASSAGGNTEAFFGQGTRLTVV.